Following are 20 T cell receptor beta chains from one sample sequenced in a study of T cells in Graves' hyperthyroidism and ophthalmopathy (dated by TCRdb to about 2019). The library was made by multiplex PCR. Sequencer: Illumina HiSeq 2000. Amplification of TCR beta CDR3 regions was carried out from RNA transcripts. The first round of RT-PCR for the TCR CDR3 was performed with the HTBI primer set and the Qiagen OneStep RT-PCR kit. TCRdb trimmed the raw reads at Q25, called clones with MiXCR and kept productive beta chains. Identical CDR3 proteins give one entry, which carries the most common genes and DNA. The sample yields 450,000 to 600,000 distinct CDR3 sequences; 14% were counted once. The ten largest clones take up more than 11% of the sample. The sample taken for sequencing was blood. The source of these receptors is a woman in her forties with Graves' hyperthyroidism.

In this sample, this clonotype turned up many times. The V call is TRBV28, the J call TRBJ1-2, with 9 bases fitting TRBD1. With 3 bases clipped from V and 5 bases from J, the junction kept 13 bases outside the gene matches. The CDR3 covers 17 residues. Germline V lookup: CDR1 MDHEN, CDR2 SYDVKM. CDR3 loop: CASSLPGQGFSLYGYTF. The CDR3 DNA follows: TGTGCCAGCAGTTTGCCGGGACAGGGATTCTCTCTATATGGCTACACCTTC.

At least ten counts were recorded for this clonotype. The CDR3 DNA reads TGTGCCAGCAGCCCAGCGGGAGGGCGCACAGATACGCAGTATTTT. The encoded protein is CASSPAGGRTDTQYF. V usage is TRBV6-1 and J usage is TRBJ2-3; 10 bases align to TRBD2. V gave up 6 bases and J gave up 1 base; unmatched junction bases: 4. The CDR3 extends over 15 amino acids. Germline V CDR1 and CDR2: MNHNS, SASEGT.

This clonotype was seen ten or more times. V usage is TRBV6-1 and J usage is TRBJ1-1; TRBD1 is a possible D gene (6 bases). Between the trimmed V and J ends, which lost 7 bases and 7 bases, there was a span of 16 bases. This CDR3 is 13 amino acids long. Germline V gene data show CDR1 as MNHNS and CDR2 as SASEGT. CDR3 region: CASMVQGMNEAFF. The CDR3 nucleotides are TGTGCCAGCATGGTACAGGGTATGAATGAAGCTTTCTTT.

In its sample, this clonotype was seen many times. In nucleotides, the CDR3 is TGCAGCGTTGCAAGAAGTACAGATACGCAGTATTTT. It specifies CSVARSTDTQYF. V is TRBV29-1 and J is TRBJ2-3; D is unresolved. Germline V gene lookup returns CDR1 SQVTM and CDR2 ANQGSEA. This CDR3 contains 12 residues. V lost 4 bases to trimming and J lost 3 bases, with 8 bases between them.

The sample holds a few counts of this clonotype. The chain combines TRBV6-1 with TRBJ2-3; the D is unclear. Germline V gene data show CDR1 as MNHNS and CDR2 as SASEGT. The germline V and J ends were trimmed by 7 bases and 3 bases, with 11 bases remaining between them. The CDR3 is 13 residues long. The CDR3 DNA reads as TGTGCCAGCATATTAGCACGGACAGATACGCAGTATTTT. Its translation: CASILARTDTQYF.

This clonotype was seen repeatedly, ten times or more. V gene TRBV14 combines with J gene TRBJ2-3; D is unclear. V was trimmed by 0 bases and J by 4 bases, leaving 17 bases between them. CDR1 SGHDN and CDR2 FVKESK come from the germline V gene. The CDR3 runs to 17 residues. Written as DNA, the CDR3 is TGTGCCAGCAGCCAAGACCCACTGGGCGTCATCGCAGATACGCAGTATTTT. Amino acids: CASSQDPLGVIADTQYF.

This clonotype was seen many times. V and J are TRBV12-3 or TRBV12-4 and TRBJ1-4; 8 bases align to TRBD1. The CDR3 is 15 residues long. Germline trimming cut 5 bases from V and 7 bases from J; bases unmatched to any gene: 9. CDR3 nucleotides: TGTGCCAGCAGTCACGGACAGGGCGGTGGTGAAAAACTGTTTTTT. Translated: CASSHGQGGGEKLFF.

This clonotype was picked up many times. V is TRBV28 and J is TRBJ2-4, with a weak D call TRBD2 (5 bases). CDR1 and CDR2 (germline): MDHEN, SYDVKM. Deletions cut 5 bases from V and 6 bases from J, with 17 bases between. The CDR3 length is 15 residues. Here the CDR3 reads CASSPIKGGANIQYF. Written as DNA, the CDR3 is TGTGCCAGCAGTCCAATAAAAGGAGGTGCAAACATTCAGTACTTC.

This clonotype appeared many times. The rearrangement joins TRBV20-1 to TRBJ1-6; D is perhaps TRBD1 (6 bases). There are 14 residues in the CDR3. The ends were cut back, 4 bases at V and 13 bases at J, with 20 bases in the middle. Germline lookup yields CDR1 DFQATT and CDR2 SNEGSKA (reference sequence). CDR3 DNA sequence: TGCAGTGCTATCCGGGCCGGGACATCGGGGCCCCTCCACTTT. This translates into CSAIRAGTSGPLHF.

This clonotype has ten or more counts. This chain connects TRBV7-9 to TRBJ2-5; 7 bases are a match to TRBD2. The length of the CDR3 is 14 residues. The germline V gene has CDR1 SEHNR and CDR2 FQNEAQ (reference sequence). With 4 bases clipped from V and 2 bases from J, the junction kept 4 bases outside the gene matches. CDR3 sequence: CASSSTAGQETQYF. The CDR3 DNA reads TGTGCCAGCAGCTCCACAGCGGGACAAGAGACCCAGTACTTC.

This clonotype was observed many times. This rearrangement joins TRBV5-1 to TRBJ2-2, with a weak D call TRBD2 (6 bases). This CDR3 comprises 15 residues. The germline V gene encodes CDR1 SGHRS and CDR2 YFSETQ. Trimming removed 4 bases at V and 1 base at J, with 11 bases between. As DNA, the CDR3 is TGCGCCAGCAGCGCCAGCGGGCGGAACACCGGGGAGCTGTTTTTT. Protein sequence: CASSASGRNTGELFF.

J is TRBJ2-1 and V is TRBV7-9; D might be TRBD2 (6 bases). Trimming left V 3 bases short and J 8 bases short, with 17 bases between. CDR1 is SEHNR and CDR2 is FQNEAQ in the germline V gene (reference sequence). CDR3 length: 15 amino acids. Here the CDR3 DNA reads TGTGCCAGCAGCTTGAGGAAAAGTGGCGGGGATGAGCAGTTCTTC. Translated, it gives CASSLRKSGGDEQFF. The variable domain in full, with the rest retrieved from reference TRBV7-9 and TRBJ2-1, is DTGVSQNPRHKITKRGQNVTFRCDPISEHNRLYWYRQTLGQGPEFLTYFQNEAQLEKSRLLSDRFSAERPKGSFSTLEIQRTEQGDSAMYLCASSLRKSGGDEQFFGPGTRLTVL.

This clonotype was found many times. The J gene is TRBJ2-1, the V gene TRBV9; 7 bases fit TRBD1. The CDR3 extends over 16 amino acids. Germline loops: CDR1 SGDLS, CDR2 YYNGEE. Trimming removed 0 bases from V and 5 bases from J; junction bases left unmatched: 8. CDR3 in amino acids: CASSVEGQITHNEQFF. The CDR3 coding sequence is TGTGCCAGCAGCGTAGAGGGACAGATAACTCACAATGAGCAGTTCTTC.

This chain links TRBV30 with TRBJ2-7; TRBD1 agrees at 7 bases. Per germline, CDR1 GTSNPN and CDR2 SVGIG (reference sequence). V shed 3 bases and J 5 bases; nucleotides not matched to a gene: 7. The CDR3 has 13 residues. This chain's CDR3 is CAWRGQGVHEQYF. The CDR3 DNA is TGTGCCTGGAGGGGCCAGGGGGTGCACGAGCAGTACTTC. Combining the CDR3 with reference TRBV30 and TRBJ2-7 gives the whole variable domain SQTIHQWPATLVQPVGSPLSLECTVEGTSNPNLYWYRQAAGRGLQLLFYSVGIGQISSEVPQNLSASRPQDRQFILSSKKLLLSDSGFYLCAWRGQGVHEQYFGPGTRLTVT.

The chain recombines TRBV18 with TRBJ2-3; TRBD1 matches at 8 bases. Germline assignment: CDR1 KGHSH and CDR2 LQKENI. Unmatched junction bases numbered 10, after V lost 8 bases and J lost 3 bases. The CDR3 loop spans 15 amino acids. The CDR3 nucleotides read TGTGCCAGCCAGAACCGGGACAGGCTGACAGATACGCAGTATTTT. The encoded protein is CASQNRDRLTDTQYF. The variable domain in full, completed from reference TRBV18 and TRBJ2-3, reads NAGVMQNPRHLVRRRGQEARLRCSPMKGHSHVYWYRQLPEEGLKFMVYLQKENIIDESGMPKERFSAEFPKEGPSILRIQQVVRGDSAAYFCASQNRDRLTDTQYFGPGTRLTVL.

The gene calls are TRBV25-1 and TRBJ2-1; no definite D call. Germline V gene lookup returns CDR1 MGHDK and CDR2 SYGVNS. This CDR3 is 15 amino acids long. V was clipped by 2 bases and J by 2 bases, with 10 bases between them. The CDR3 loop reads CASSEPFGTYNEQFF. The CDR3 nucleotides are TGTGCCAGCAGTGAACCATTCGGAACCTACAATGAGCAGTTCTTC.

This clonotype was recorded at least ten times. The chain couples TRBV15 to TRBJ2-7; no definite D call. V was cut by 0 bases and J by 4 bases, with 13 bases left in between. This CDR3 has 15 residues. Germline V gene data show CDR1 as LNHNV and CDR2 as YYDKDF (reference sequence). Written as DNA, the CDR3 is TGTGCCACCAGCAGAGATCTGGGCGGATTTTACGAGCAGTACTTC. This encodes CATSRDLGGFYEQYF.

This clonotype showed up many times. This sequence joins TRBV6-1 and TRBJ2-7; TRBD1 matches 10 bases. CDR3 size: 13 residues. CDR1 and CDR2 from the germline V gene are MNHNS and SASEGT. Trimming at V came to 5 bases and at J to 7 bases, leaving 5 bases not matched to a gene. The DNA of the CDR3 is TGTGCCAGCAGTCGGACGGACAGGGGGGAGCAGTACTTC. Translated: CASSRTDRGEQYF.

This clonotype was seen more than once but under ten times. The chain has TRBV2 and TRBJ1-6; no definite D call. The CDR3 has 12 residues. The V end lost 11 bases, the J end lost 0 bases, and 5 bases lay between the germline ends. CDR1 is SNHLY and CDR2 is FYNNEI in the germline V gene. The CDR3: CARSSYNSPLHF. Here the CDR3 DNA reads TGTGCCCGGAGCTCCTATAATTCACCCCTCCACTTT.

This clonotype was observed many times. The CDR3 nucleotides read TGTGCCAGCAGGAACTTGGGGGACCACACTGAAGCTTTCTTT. Translation: CASRNLGDHTEAFF. This chain links TRBV6-1 with TRBJ1-1; D may be TRBD1 (5 bases). From germline, CDR1 is MNHNS and CDR2 SASEGT. CDR3 length: 14 residues. Trimming removed 6 bases at V and 3 bases at J, with 14 bases between.